Below are 8 T cell receptor beta chains sequenced from a single sample in a study of shared clonotypes between healthy human individuals. The assay was immunoSEQ multiplex PCR, and TCRdb's table has in-frame clones only and misses some. The sample includes around 690,000 clones, 90% seen only once; the top ten take 34%. Sequencing was performed on memory CD8+ T cells from PBMCs. The sample's subset: CD45RO+ cells pooled with CCR7-negative TemRA cells. The receptors derive from a man aged 18 to 30 in good health. Some clones in this sample may be carry-over from other donors' samples.

The rearrangement joins TRBV27 to TRBJ1-1; D is uncertain. The CDR3 runs to 12 residues. V dropped 4 bases and J dropped 6 bases, with 9 bases sitting between them. The germline V gene encodes CDR1 MNHEY and CDR2 SMNVEV (reference sequence). The DNA of the CDR3 is TGTGCCAGCAGTTCCTGGACCGCTGAAGCTTTCTTT. Amino acid sequence: CASSSWTAEAFF.

V and J are TRBV2 and TRBJ1-1; D might be TRBD1 (6 bases). Trimming took 6 bases from V and 5 from J, leaving 13 bases between them. Germline CDR1 reads SNHLY; CDR2 reads FYNNEI. This CDR3 is built from 13 residues. The CDR3 nucleotides are TGTGCCAGCAGGAAACAGGGAGGGACTGAAGCTTTCTTT. Its protein is CASRKQGGTEAFF.

This sequence joins TRBV6-5 and TRBJ2-7; unclear D gene. V was cut by 6 bases and J by 2 bases, with 14 bases left in between. Per the germline V gene, CDR1 is MNHEY and CDR2 is SVGAGI. The length of the CDR3 is 14 residues. CDR3 bases: TGTGCCAGCAGACACCCGAGTCGCACCTACGAGCAGTACTTC. This translates into CASRHPSRTYEQYF.

This chain joins TRBV7-2 and TRBJ2-7, with 7 nucleotides matching TRBD1. Germline lookup yields CDR1 SGHTA and CDR2 FQGNSA. The CDR3 runs to 14 residues. V lost 5 bases and J lost 2; bases outside the gene matches: 6. Here the CDR3 DNA reads TGTGCCAGCAGCCCCCGGGACAGAGCCTACGAGCAGTACTTC. Translation gives CASSPRDRAYEQYF.

The V call is TRBV28, the J call TRBJ2-7; no definite D call. Trimming took off 2 bases at V and 3 bases at J, with 11 bases between the two ends. CDR3 length: 14 residues. Germline CDR1 and CDR2: MDHEN and SYDVKM. The CDR3 loop reads CASSLPGTGYEQYF. For the CDR3, the DNA is TGTGCCAGCAGTTTACCCGGAACGGGCTACGAGCAGTACTTC. Full variable domain (remainder filled in from reference TRBV28 and TRBJ2-7): DVKVTQSSRYLVKRTGEKVFLECVQDMDHENMFWYRQDPGLGLRLIYFSYDVKMKEKGDIPEGYSVSREKKERFSLILESASTNQTSMYLCASSLPGTGYEQYFGPGTRLTVT.

This clone occurred a few times. V usage is TRBV27 and J usage is TRBJ1-2; D is unresolved. The CDR3 is 12 amino acids. Per germline, CDR1 MNHEY and CDR2 SMNVEV (reference sequence). V dropped 2 bases and J dropped 4 bases, with 5 bases sitting between them. In nucleotides, the CDR3 is TGTGCCAGCAGTTTAGCAGGCTATGGCTACACCTTC. Its protein is CASSLAGYGYTF.

The CDR3 coding sequence is TGTGCCAGCAGTTTTCGGCGGGAGGGAAACATTCAGTACTTC. It encodes CASSFRREGNIQYF. V is TRBV27 and J is TRBJ2-4, with 9 bases lining up with TRBD2. Per germline, CDR1 MNHEY and CDR2 SMNVEV (reference sequence). V lost 3 bases and J lost 6; bases outside the gene matches: 3. CDR3 length: 14 amino acids.

The V call is TRBV28, the J call TRBJ2-3, with D unresolved. Trimming removed 3 bases at V and 0 bases at J, with 10 bases between. From germline, CDR1 is MDHEN and CDR2 SYDVKM. The CDR3 spans 15 residues. CDR3: CASSLVGTSTDTQYF. CDR3 bases: TGTGCCAGCAGTTTGGTGGGAACAAGCACAGATACGCAGTATTTT.